Presented here are 20 T cell receptor beta chains from one specimen sequenced in a study of blood T cell repertoires in COVID-19. Using immunoSEQ multiplex PCR, the repertoire was profiled, and TCRdb retains in-frame clones only, with some absent. The top ten hold 5% to 5.5% of the sample, which has about 71,000 clones, just over 90% seen once. Material for sequencing was peripheral blood. These receptors were taken from a woman between 18 and 30 years old with acute or convalescent COVID-19.

The CDR3 DNA reads as TGTGCCAGCAGTGATGGTAGTTACGAGCAGTACTTC. As protein: CASSDGSYEQYF. The V and J genes are TRBV25-1 and TRBJ2-7; D is undetermined. Trimming cost V 3 bases and J 4 bases, with 7 bases left between them. CDR3 length: 12 residues. Looked up from germline, CDR1 is MGHDK and CDR2 is SYGVNS.

V gene TRBV10-3 combines with J gene TRBJ1-2, with a weak D call TRBD1 (6 bases). This CDR3 region has 15 residues. The V and J ends lost 8 bases and 0 bases respectively, with 16 bases between them. Germline CDR1 and CDR2: ENHRY and SYGVKD. The CDR3, as DNA: TGTGCCATCTCCGCAGGGGCTCCAGCTAACTATGGCTACACCTTC. This sequence encodes CAISAGAPANYGYTF.

The V and J genes are TRBV19 and TRBJ2-7; 8 bases match TRBD2. The trim removed 1 base at V and 4 bases at J, leaving 0 bases unmatched. From germline, CDR1 is LNHDA and CDR2 SQIVND (reference sequence). This CDR3 region has 13 residues. The CDR3: CASSIGLAYEQYF. In nucleotides, the CDR3 is TGTGCCAGTAGTATAGGACTAGCGTACGAGCAGTACTTC.

The chain has TRBV5-1 and TRBJ2-7; 8 nucleotides align to TRBD1. This CDR3 has 15 amino acids. Per germline, CDR1 SGHRS and CDR2 YFSETQ. With V trimmed by 7 bases and J by 7 bases, 16 bases remained unmatched. CDR3 residues: CASGPGTGRGLEQYF. As DNA, the CDR3 is TGCGCCAGCGGCCCAGGGACAGGCAGGGGTTTAGAGCAGTACTTC.

The genes are TRBV2 and TRBJ1-3; maybe TRBD1 (6 bases). The CDR3 has 15 residues. The germline V gene encodes CDR1 SNHLY and CDR2 FYNNEI. The V end lost 3 bases, the J end lost 0 bases, and 9 bases lay between the germline ends. The CDR3 protein is CASSDGTLSGNTIYF. The CDR3 DNA follows: TGTGCCAGCAGTGACGGGACACTCTCTGGAAACACCATATATTTT.

The rearrangement uses TRBV10-2 and TRBJ1-2, with 7 bases that match TRBD1. The CDR3 covers 15 residues. V was clipped by 3 bases and J by 6 bases; unmatched bases: 10. CDR1 is WSHSY, CDR2 SAAADI, per germline. CDR3 protein: CASSDGFGDRDGYTF. In DNA form, the CDR3 reads TGCGCCAGCAGTGATGGGTTTGGAGACAGGGATGGCTACACCTTC.

The chain joins TRBV6-5 to TRBJ2-7, with 9 bases matching TRBD1. The junction had 10 bases not matched to a gene; V was cut back by 6 bases and J by 4 bases. The germline V gene has CDR1 MNHEY and CDR2 SVGAGI. The CDR3 is 15 amino acids. The CDR3 DNA reads TGTGCCAGCAGCACAGGGGGCCCACAGGGATACGAGCAGTACTTC. Translating it yields CASSTGGPQGYEQYF.

V and J are TRBV6-5 and TRBJ2-2; D is perhaps TRBD2 (5 bases). The CDR3 length is 15 residues. V lost 6 bases, J lost 9 bases, and 20 bases lay in between. Germline values: CDR1 MNHEY, CDR2 SVGAGI. Here the CDR3 reads CASREEADYLRELFF. CDR3 sequence (DNA): TGTGCCAGCAGAGAGGAGGCCGACTACCTTAGGGAGCTGTTTTTT.

J is TRBJ2-5 and V is TRBV19; a weak D match, TRBD1 (6 bases). Trimming stripped 5 bases from V and 3 bases from J, with 16 bases between. The CDR3 has 15 amino acids. CDR1 and CDR2 (germline): LNHDA, SQIVND (reference sequence). CDR3 DNA sequence: TGTGCCAGTAGTGAGGACAGTCTGGGGAAAGAGACCCAGTACTTC. Its translation: CASSEDSLGKETQYF.

The rearrangement links TRBV28 to TRBJ1-2, with 7 bases fitting TRBD1. This CDR3 region has 15 residues. In germline, CDR1 is MDHEN, CDR2 SYDVKM. V lost 10 bases, J lost 5 bases, and 16 bases stayed unmatched. The CDR3 DNA sequence: TGTGCCATCTCCACCCACCCACAGGGGATGTATGGCTACACCTTC. Residues: CAISTHPQGMYGYTF.

The V call is TRBV6-5, the J call TRBJ1-5; TRBD1 matches at 8 bases. The CDR3 spans 14 residues. V shed 5 bases and J 5 bases; nucleotides not matched to a gene: 5. Germline V CDR1 and CDR2: MNHEY, SVGAGI. CDR3 bases: TGTGCCAGCAGTCCGGTGACAGGGGATCAGCCCCAGCATTTT. Amino acid sequence: CASSPVTGDQPQHF.

The chain's CDR3 is CASSVGGFYGYTF. The CDR3 DNA reads TGTGCCAGCAGTGTGGGGGGTTTCTATGGCTACACCTTC. The chain carries TRBV2 and TRBJ1-2, with a tentative D call TRBD1 (5 bases). This CDR3 is 13 amino acids long. Looked up from germline, CDR1 is SNHLY and CDR2 is FYNNEI. Trimming left V 4 bases short and J 4 bases short, with 10 bases between.

The chain is built from TRBV5-1 and TRBJ2-1, with 7 bases fitting TRBD1. The germline gives CDR1 SGHRS, CDR2 YFSETQ. The junction had 9 bases not matched to a gene; V was cut back by 0 bases and J by 9 bases. The CDR3 has 15 residues. CDR3: CASSLGGQTDREQFF. CDR3 DNA: TGCGCCAGCAGCTTGGGGGGACAGACCGACCGTGAGCAGTTCTTC. Drawing the rest from reference TRBV5-1 and TRBJ2-1, the complete variable domain is KAGVTQTPRYLIKTRGQQVTLSCSPISGHRSVSWYQQTPGQGLQFLFEYFSETQRNKGNFPGRFSGRQFSNSRSEMNVSTLELGDSALYLCASSLGGQTDREQFFGPGTRLTVL.

The V gene is TRBV2, the J gene TRBJ1-5; 9 positions match TRBD1. The CDR3 consists of 13 residues. With V trimmed by 4 bases and J by 5 bases, 0 bases remained unmatched. Germline values: CDR1 SNHLY, CDR2 FYNNEI. CDR3 DNA sequence: TGTGCCAGCAGTGGACAGGGGGATCAGCCCCAGCATTTT. It yields the protein CASSGQGDQPQHF.

V and J are TRBV24-1 and TRBJ1-4; D is undetermined. V lost 7 bases and J lost 0, with 2 bases in between. CDR3 length: 12 amino acids. Germline CDR1 KGHDR, CDR2 SFDVKD. CDR3 DNA sequence: TGTGCCACCAGCGCAACTAATGAAAAACTGTTTTTT. This encodes CATSATNEKLFF.

V gene TRBV5-1 combines with J gene TRBJ2-2; D is perhaps TRBD2 (5 bases). Looked up from germline, CDR1 is SGHRS and CDR2 is YFSETQ. Trimming removed 0 bases at V and 0 bases at J, with 15 bases between. The CDR3 extends over 18 amino acids. CDR3 loop: CASSLGRGLQTNTGELFF. CDR3 in DNA: TGCGCCAGCAGCTTGGGAAGAGGGCTCCAGACGAACACCGGGGAGCTGTTTTTT.

The chain is built from TRBV5-1 and TRBJ2-1, with D maybe TRBD2 (6 bases). The CDR3 has 14 residues. With 7 bases removed from V and 3 bases from J, the gap between germline ends came to 14 bases. Per the germline V gene, CDR1 is SGHRS and CDR2 is YFSETQ. The CDR3 DNA sequence: TGCGCCAGCCGGTTCGAGACTAGCTACAATGAGCAGTTCTTC. This translates into CASRFETSYNEQFF.

V and J are TRBV5-1 and TRBJ2-5, with 12 nucleotides matching TRBD2. Per the germline V gene, CDR1 is SGHRS and CDR2 is YFSETQ. The CDR3 runs to 17 residues. With 0 bases clipped from V and 2 bases from J, the junction kept 5 bases outside the gene matches. The CDR3 protein is CASSLGQTSGGQETQYF. As DNA, the CDR3 is TGCGCCAGCAGCTTGGGCCAGACTAGCGGGGGACAAGAGACCCAGTACTTC.

The count of this clone is one. V and J are TRBV4-3 and TRBJ2-3; 8 bases line up with TRBD2. Germline V lookup: CDR1 LGHNA, CDR2 YSLEER. The CDR3 extends over 14 amino acids. Losses at the gene ends were 1 base for V and 6 bases for J; bases not matched to a gene: 3. CDR3 in amino acids: CASSQGASGDTQYF. The CDR3 bases are TGCGCCAGCAGCCAAGGTGCTAGCGGGGATACGCAGTATTTT.

This chain joins TRBV10-3 and TRBJ2-7, with D perhaps TRBD1 (6 bases). Germline V CDR1 and CDR2: ENHRY, SYGVKD. The CDR3 loop spans 13 amino acids. V lost 10 bases and J lost 3, with 16 bases in between. CDR3 sequence (DNA): TGTGCCAGCACCGGGACACAAGACTACGAGCAGTACTTC. It yields the protein CASTGTQDYEQYF.